One and the same sample provided the 25 T cell receptor beta chains below, sequenced in a study of cytomegalovirus exposure and HLA in healthy donors. PCR involved 60 Vbeta and 13 Jbeta primers. The assay was immunoSEQ multiplex PCR, and TCRdb's table has in-frame clones only and misses some. The sample has 65,000 to 85,000 clones, and its top ten clones hold 2.4%. Sequencing was done on a sample of PBMCs. The receptors originated from a female donor in good health and CMV-seropositive.

The chain couples TRBV15 to TRBJ2-7, with 8 positions matching TRBD1. Germline V CDR1 and CDR2: LNHNV, YYDKDF (reference sequence). The CDR3 is made up of 13 amino acids. V was pared by 9 bases and J by 7 bases, with 11 bases of the junction left unmatched. The CDR3 nucleotides read TGTGCCACTGCCGACAGGGGTCAATGGGAGCAGTACTTC. Its translation: CATADRGQWEQYF.

Comment on this clone: The junction departs from the called germline gene at one end, perhaps through a read error. The rearrangement uses TRBV19 and TRBJ2-1, with TRBD2 matching 7 bases. Germline V lookup: CDR1 LNHDA, CDR2 SQIVND (reference sequence). This CDR3 comprises 16 residues. The chain's CDR3 is CASTTYGGSSDNEQFF. The CDR3 DNA reads as TGTGCCAGTACCACTTACGGGGGGAGCTCCGACAATGAGCAGTTCTTC.

The rearrangement uses TRBV27 and TRBJ1-5, with 10 bases lining up with TRBD1. The germline V gene encodes CDR1 MNHEY and CDR2 SMNVEV (reference sequence). The V and J ends lost 0 bases and 10 bases, in that order; junction bases with no gene match: 6. The CDR3 spans 15 residues. CDR3 nucleotides: TGTGCCAGCAGTTTATCTTGGACAGGGGGAAGCCCCCAGCATTTT. It codes for CASSLSWTGGSPQHF.

The J gene is TRBJ2-3, the V gene TRBV29-1; TRBD1 is a possible D gene (5 bases). V gave up 1 base and J gave up 2 bases, with 10 bases separating them. The CDR3 sequence is 14 residues long. Germline V CDR1 and CDR2: SQVTM, ANQGSEA. The CDR3 sequence is CSVEGVGATDTQYF. CDR3 in DNA: TGCAGCGTTGAAGGTGTAGGGGCCACAGATACGCAGTATTTT.

V and J are TRBV30 and TRBJ1-5, with 9 bases lining up with TRBD1. The CDR3 sequence is 19 residues long. Germline V gene sequence: CDR1 GTSNPN, CDR2 SVGIG (reference sequence). The V gene end was trimmed by 3 bases and the J gene end by 1 base; junction bases not matched to a gene: 16. In nucleotides, the CDR3 is TGTGCCTGGAGCCACGGGACAGGGAGAAGGCAGCTCAGCAATCAGCCCCAGCATTTT. Its protein product is CAWSHGTGRRQLSNQPQHF.

The chain uses TRBV5-1 and TRBJ2-7, with D possibly matching TRBD1 (6 bases). CDR1 and CDR2 (germline): SGHRS, YFSETQ. This CDR3 region has 15 residues. Trimming removed 0 bases from V and 2 bases from J, with 12 bases in between. CDR3 region: CASSLAAGEPYEQYF. Here the CDR3 DNA reads TGCGCCAGCAGCTTGGCGGCAGGGGAACCCTACGAGCAGTACTTC.

The CDR3 is CASSSGYRFYEQYF. The DNA of the CDR3 is TGTGCCAGCAGTTCAGGGTACAGATTCTACGAGCAGTACTTC. V and J are TRBV27 and TRBJ2-7, with D possibly matching TRBD1 (5 bases). CDR3 length equals 14 residues. V lost 4 bases, J lost 3 bases, and 13 bases lay in between. From germline, CDR1 is MNHEY and CDR2 SMNVEV (reference sequence).

This chain uses TRBV4-1 with TRBJ1-4; D is possibly TRBD1 (6 bases). V dropped 5 bases and J dropped 4 bases, with 14 bases sitting between them. This CDR3 comprises 15 residues. Germline V gene lookup returns CDR1 MGHRA and CDR2 YSYEKL. CDR3 sequence: CASSSPGQDNEKLFF. The CDR3 DNA reads TGCGCCAGCAGCTCCCCGGGACAAGATAATGAAAAACTGTTTTTT.

This chain links TRBV19 with TRBJ1-6; D is unclear. V lost 5 bases to trimming and J lost 0 bases, with 5 bases between them. The germline gives CDR1 LNHDA, CDR2 SQIVND (reference sequence). The CDR3 has 14 residues. The CDR3 nucleotides read TGTGCCAGTAGTGAGAGCTCCTATAATTCACCCCTCCACTTT. Translated: CASSESSYNSPLHF.

V is TRBV29-1 and J is TRBJ1-5; TRBD1 matches at 12 bases. This CDR3 spans 16 amino acids. The V and J ends lost 4 bases and 3 bases, in that order; junction bases with no gene match: 7. Germline V gene data show CDR1 as SQVTM and CDR2 as ANQGSEA. The CDR3 DNA sequence: TGCAGCGTTGTCAGCGGGACAGGGGGCCCCAATCAGCCCCAGCATTTT. Translating gives CSVVSGTGGPNQPQHF.

The chain has TRBV18 and TRBJ2-5; TRBD2 matches 8 bases. The J call is in doubt because the DNA end fits TRBJ2-7 better. Germline CDR1 is KGHSH and CDR2 is LQKENI. CDR3 length: 17 residues. The CDR3 sequence is CASSPVRLAGGPREQYF. The DNA of the CDR3 is TGTGCCAGCTCACCAGTTCGGCTAGCGGGCGGACCCCGCGAGCAGTACTTC.

V is TRBV5-1 and J is TRBJ1-6, with D possibly matching TRBD1 (5 bases). This CDR3 region has 16 residues. Germline CDR1 and CDR2: SGHRS and YFSETQ. Trimming shortened V by 2 bases and J by 5 bases, and 14 bases separated the two germline ends. The CDR3 spells CASSFEPQANNSPLHF. CDR3 nucleotide sequence: TGCGCCAGCAGCTTTGAACCACAGGCAAATAATTCACCCCTCCACTTT.

The rearrangement links TRBV7-2 to TRBJ1-5; D is unclear. CDR3 length equals 12 residues. The germline V gene encodes CDR1 SGHTA and CDR2 FQGNSA. Trimming stripped 3 bases from V and 9 bases from J, with 9 bases between. The CDR3 loop is CASSFHSGPQHF. DNA for the CDR3: TGTGCCAGCAGCTTTCATTCGGGGCCCCAGCATTTT.

This sequence joins TRBV30 and TRBJ2-3; 11 nucleotides align to TRBD2. After removal of 4 bases from V and 4 bases from J, the junction contained 1 base not matched to a gene. The CDR3 has 13 amino acids. In germline, CDR1 is GTSNPN, CDR2 SVGIG (reference sequence). The CDR3 bases are TGTGCCTGGACTAGCGGGAGGCCAGATACGCAGTATTTT. It translates to CAWTSGRPDTQYF.

J is TRBJ1-1 and V is TRBV23-1, with D possibly TRBD1 on 6 matching bases. TRBV23-1 is an open reading frame, and its role is uncertain. V lost 6 bases and J lost 4, with 15 bases in between. The CDR3 has 14 amino acids. CDR3 loop: CASSQPHRATEAFF. In DNA form, the CDR3 reads TGCGCCAGCAGCCAGCCTCACAGGGCCACTGAAGCTTTCTTT.

The chain has TRBV10-1 and TRBJ2-7; possibly TRBD1 for D (5 bases). The CDR3 has 13 amino acids. The V gene lost 6 bases and the J gene lost 2 bases, with 11 bases spanning the gap. Germline V gives CDR1 WNHNN, CDR2 SYGVQD (reference sequence). The CDR3 sequence: CASRGQAAYEQYF. As DNA, the CDR3 is TGCGCCAGCAGGGGGCAAGCTGCCTACGAGCAGTACTTC.

This chain links TRBV16 with TRBJ2-1; D is perhaps TRBD1 (6 bases). Germline assignment: CDR1 KGHSY and CDR2 FQNENV. The ends were cut back, 3 bases at V and 0 bases at J, with 12 bases in the middle. The CDR3 consists of 16 residues. This chain's CDR3 is CASSHLLDSSYNEQFF. CDR3 DNA sequence: TGTGCCAGCAGCCATTTGTTGGACAGCTCCTACAATGAGCAGTTCTTC.

The chain combines TRBV6-5 with TRBJ1-2, with a tentative D call TRBD1 (6 bases). The CDR3 consists of 13 residues. CDR1 is MNHEY and CDR2 is SVGAGI in the germline V gene. Trimming left V 6 bases short and J 3 bases short, with 11 bases between. The CDR3 loop reads CASSLTGYYGYTF. CDR3 sequence (DNA): TGTGCCAGCAGCCTAACAGGGTACTATGGCTACACCTTC.

This chain connects TRBV4-1 to TRBJ1-5; D ambiguous. Germline V gene sequence: CDR1 MGHRA, CDR2 YSYEKL. The CDR3 extends over 14 amino acids. V shed 0 bases and J shed 3 bases, with 6 bases lying between them. This chain's CDR3 is CASSQENNNQPQHF. The CDR3 nucleotides are TGCGCCAGCAGCCAAGAAAATAACAATCAGCCCCAGCATTTT.

The V and J genes are TRBV4-2 and TRBJ1-1, with D perhaps TRBD1 (6 bases). The CDR3 runs to 17 residues. V lost 1 base and J lost 1, with 16 bases in between. The germline V gene encodes CDR1 LGHNA and CDR2 YNFKEQ. The CDR3 DNA sequence: TGTGCCAGCAGCCAAGGAACAGGGAAAAGCGCGAACACTGAAGCTTTCTTT. This codes for CASSQGTGKSANTEAFF.

This sequence joins TRBV28 and TRBJ1-5; maybe TRBD1 (5 bases). V gave up 3 bases and J gave up 2 bases, with 11 bases separating them. The CDR3 spans 15 residues. Germline assignment: CDR1 MDHEN and CDR2 SYDVKM. CDR3 sequence: CASSFGRVRNQPQHF. The CDR3 bases are TGTGCCAGCAGTTTCGGCAGGGTCCGCAATCAGCCCCAGCATTTT.

The chain uses TRBV19 and TRBJ1-2; 8 positions match TRBD1. The CDR3 has 13 residues. CDR1 is LNHDA and CDR2 is SQIVND in the germline V gene (reference sequence). V lost 3 bases and J lost 8; bases outside the gene matches: 5. CDR3 nucleotides: TGTGCCAGTAGTATGGACAGGGAGTCAGGCTACACCTTC. Amino acids: CASSMDRESGYTF.

The chain uses TRBV27 and TRBJ2-3, with TRBD2 as a possible D gene (5 bases). V lost 4 bases to trimming and J lost 5 bases, with 19 bases between them. Per the germline V gene, CDR1 is MNHEY and CDR2 is SMNVEV (reference sequence). The CDR3 is 16 residues long. The CDR3 protein is CASSSPALGGGDTQYF. CDR3 coding DNA: TGTGCCAGCAGTTCCCCGGCCCTGGGCGGAGGAGATACGCAGTATTTT.

To note about this clone: The junction does not match germline at one end; this may be a read error. V gene TRBV30 combines with J gene TRBJ1-3; 8 bases map to TRBD1. Germline V gene lookup returns CDR1 GTSNPN and CDR2 SVGIG (reference sequence). The CDR3 totals 15 residues. CDR3 DNA sequence: TGTGCCGGGAGTGTTCAGGGGGCGAGGGGAAACACCATATATTTT. This encodes CAGSVQGARGNTIYF. The full variable domain, rest sourced from reference TRBV30 and TRBJ1-3, is SQTIHQWPATLVQPVGSPLSLECTVEGTSNPNLYWYRQAAGRGLQLLFYSVGIGQISSEVPQNLSASRPQDRQFILSSKKLLLSDSGFYLCAGSVQGARGNTIYFGEGSWLTVV.

The chain is built from TRBV6-5 and TRBJ2-7; D is perhaps TRBD2 (5 bases). The CDR3 covers 13 residues. V lost 5 bases and J lost 2, with 10 bases in between. Germline V CDR1 and CDR2: MNHEY, SVGAGI. The CDR3 sequence is CASSATKPYEQYF. The CDR3 coding sequence is TGTGCCAGCAGTGCGACTAAACCCTACGAGCAGTACTTC.